This T cell receptor beta chain was sequenced for a study of T cells in Graves' hyperthyroidism and ophthalmopathy. Germline V CDR1 and CDR2: MNHEY, SVGEGT. The CDR3 runs to 11 residues. Trimming shortened V by 7 bases and J by 3 bases, and 6 bases separated the two germline ends. Amplified regions were TCR beta CDR3 sequences from RNA transcripts. The primer set for the first-round RT-PCR of the TCR CDR3 was HTBI. TCRdb called the multiplex PCR reads again in MiXCR, with one record for every CDR3 protein. The sample has fewer than 750,000 distinct CDR3 sequences, 40% to 55% seen once. The sequencing input was peripheral blood or thyroid tissue (not recorded which). The chain recombines TRBV6-2 or TRBV6-3 with TRBJ1-2; possibly TRBD1 for D (5 bases). This TCR was recovered from a woman aged 18-29 years with Graves' hyperthyroidism. The CDR3 loop is CASKGDYGYTF. For the CDR3, the DNA is TGTGCCAGCAAAGGGGACTATGGCTACACCTTC.